The rows below give T cell receptor beta chains drawn from one sample of a study of cytomegalovirus exposure and HLA in healthy donors. The assay was immunoSEQ multiplex PCR, and TCRdb's table has in-frame clones only and misses some. The sample records some 140,000 clones, approximately 70% being singletons. Source material: PBMCs. These receptor sequences come from a human donor in good health. The CDR3 runs from the conserved cysteine through the conserved F or W. A D gene is named only where the DNA matches it firmly. Some rows mark clone size as missing; the rest say once, few, many or name a class of expanded clone.

cdr3_length,v_call,d_call,clone_size,j_call,cdr3_nt,cdr3_aa
13,TRBV11-2,NA,NA,TRBJ2-7,TGTGCCAGCAGCTTATCAAGAGTCTACGAGCAGTACTTC,CASSLSRVYEQYF
15,TRBV6-5,TRBD1,NA,TRBJ1-5,TGTGCCAGCAGTAGGGGGCAATATAGCAATCAGCCCCAGCATTTT,CASSRGQYSNQPQHF
15,TRBV7-2,TRBD2,NA,TRBJ2-7,TGTGCCAGCAGCCAAATAGCGGGAGGGTCGAACGAGCAGTACTTC,CASSQIAGGSNEQYF
14,TRBV7-2,NA,NA,TRBJ1-5,TGTGCCAGCAGCTTAGGTCAGACGGGTCAGCCCCAGCATTTT,CASSLGQTGQPQHF
18,TRBV4-3,TRBD2,few,TRBJ2-1,TGCGCCAGCAGCCAAGAAACCTCCGGGACTAGCGGGAACTATGAGCAGTTCTTC,CASSQETSGTSGNYEQFF
17,TRBV5-8,TRBD2,NA,TRBJ2-5,TGTGCCAGCAGCCCTGGACTAGCGGGACCCTTCCAAGAGACCCAGTACTTC,CASSPGLAGPFQETQYF
12,TRBV6-5,TRBD1,NA,TRBJ1-2,TGTGCCCGACCGGACAGGGGTGACGGCTACACCTTC,CARPDRGDGYTF
15,TRBV11-3,TRBD2,NA,TRBJ2-7,TGTGCCAGCAGTTTAGACGGGACTAGGGGCTACGAGCAGTACTTC,CASSLDGTRGYEQYF
14,TRBV18,NA,few,TRBJ2-7,TGTGCCAGCTCACCACCTTCGCGATCTTACGAGCAGTACTTC,CASSPPSRSYEQYF
13,TRBV27,NA,NA,TRBJ2-7,TGTGCCAGCAGTGTCGCAGGGGTCCCCGAGCAGTACTTC,CASSVAGVPEQYF
15,TRBV7-3,NA,few,TRBJ1-1,TGTGCCAGCAGCCAAAATCCCCCAGGGAACACTGAAGCTTTCTTT,CASSQNPPGNTEAFF
16,TRBV7-3,TRBD2,NA,TRBJ2-3,TGTGCCAGCAGCCCCGGACTAGCGGGGGTCACAGATACGCAGTATTTT,CASSPGLAGVTDTQYF
13,TRBV7-8,TRBD2,NA,TRBJ2-5,TGTGCCAGCAGTCCAAGCGGGAAGGAGACCCAGTACTTC,CASSPSGKETQYF
13,TRBV9,NA,NA,TRBJ2-5,TGTGCCAGCAGCAGCCGGGAGCAAGAGACCCAGTACTTC,CASSSREQETQYF
16,TRBV18,TRBD1,NA,TRBJ1-1,TGTGCCAGCTCACCTCCCGGGACAGGGAAGAACACTGAAGCTTTCTTT,CASSPPGTGKNTEAFF
15,TRBV11-2,NA,NA,TRBJ2-7,TGTGCCAGCAGCTTTTCCAATGGGGGGAGCGGCGAGCAGTACTTC,CASSFSNGGSGEQYF
14,TRBV7-6,NA,NA,TRBJ2-3,TGTGCCAGCAGCATGACTAGTCGATCAGATACGCAGTATTTT,CASSMTSRSDTQYF
15,TRBV7-6,NA,few,TRBJ1-3,TGTGCCAGCAGCTTAGGCACAGGGTTCGGAAACACCATATATTTT,CASSLGTGFGNTIYF
13,TRBV28,TRBD1,NA,TRBJ2-7,TGTGCCAGCAGGTACAGGGGGACGGGCGAGCAGTACTTC,CASRYRGTGEQYF
13,TRBV4-3,NA,NA,TRBJ2-5,TGCGCCAGCAGCCTAAGGGGGCAAGAGACCCAGTACTTC,CASSLRGQETQYF
15,TRBV9,TRBD1,NA,TRBJ1-4,TGTGCCAGCAGCCTAGACAGGGGTCCACGGGAAAAACTGTTTTTT,CASSLDRGPREKLFF
16,TRBV6-1,NA,few,TRBJ2-3,TGTGCCAGCAGTGAAGTTTCGTCCCGAGGGATAGATACGCAGTATTTT,CASSEVSSRGIDTQYF
14,TRBV2,NA,NA,TRBJ1-1,TGTGCCAGCAGACCCCGGACAGCGAACACTGAAGCTTTCTTT,CASRPRTANTEAFF
15,TRBV11-2,TRBD1,few,TRBJ1-4,TGTGCCAGCAGCCGGACAGGGGGGACAGATGAAAAACTGTTTTTT,CASSRTGGTDEKLFF
12,TRBV29-1,NA,NA,TRBJ1-1,TGCAGCGCCGGGACACGGAACACTGAAGCTTTCTTT,CSAGTRNTEAFF
13,TRBV27,NA,NA,TRBJ1-5,TGTGCCACCTTAGATCCGGGGGGTCAGCCCCAGCATTTT,CATLDPGGQPQHF
17,TRBV5-1,NA,NA,TRBJ2-2,TGCGCCAGCAGCTTGGGCCCTCATCAGTCAGGGACCGGGGAGCTGTTTTTT,CASSLGPHQSGTGELFF
14,TRBV5-4,NA,few,TRBJ2-3,TGTGCCAGCAGCCCGGTCTCCGGCACAGATACGCAGTATTTT,CASSPVSGTDTQYF
13,TRBV15,NA,NA,TRBJ2-3,TGTGCCACCAGCAGGGCCAGCACAGATACGCAGTATTTT,CATSRASTDTQYF
16,TRBV9,TRBD1,NA,TRBJ2-3,TGTGCCAGCAGCGTAGTGACAGGGAAGAGTTCAGATACGCAGTATTTT,CASSVVTGKSSDTQYF
16,TRBV7-9,TRBD1,few,TRBJ1-1,TGTGCCAGCAGCTTCCAGACAGGGAGCATGAACACTGAAGCTTTCTTT,CASSFQTGSMNTEAFF
15,TRBV6-5,NA,NA,TRBJ1-1,TGTGCCAGCAGTTACTCATCGGGGTCTGGCGCTGAAGCTTTCTTT,CASSYSSGSGAEAFF
12,TRBV11-3,NA,few,TRBJ1-2,TGTGCCCCGCCGCGTGCGAACTATGGCTACACCTTC,CAPPRANYGYTF
13,TRBV5-1,NA,NA,TRBJ2-5,TGCGCCAGCAGCTGGGCCTTCCAAGAGACCCAGTACTTC,CASSWAFQETQYF
14,TRBV28,TRBD2,few,TRBJ2-7,TGTGCCAGCAGTACCGGGACTAGTAGGTACGAGCAGTACTTC,CASSTGTSRYEQYF
13,TRBV11-3,TRBD2,NA,TRBJ2-7,TGTGCCACCCGGGGTAGCGGGAGCTACGAGCAGTACTTC,CATRGSGSYEQYF
12,TRBV28,TRBD1,few,TRBJ2-3,TGTGCCAGCAGACTAGACAGGGCCGCGCAGTATTTT,CASRLDRAAQYF
20,TRBV15,TRBD1,once,TRBJ1-2,TGTGCCACCAGCAGATATTACGAAAATCGGGGGACAGGGGGAAGAAATGGCTACACCTTC,CATSRYYENRGTGGRNGYTF
14,TRBV4-3,NA,few,TRBJ2-1,TGCGCCAGCAGCCATCGGCTAGCGAGGGATGAGCAGTTCTTC,CASSHRLARDEQFF
13,TRBV10-1,NA,NA,TRBJ2-5,TGCGCCAGCAGTGCGGCAGGGTCGGAGACCCAGTACTTC,CASSAAGSETQYF
17,TRBV15,TRBD1,NA,TRBJ1-2,TGTGCCACCAGCAGAGATCCCCGGGACAGGGAGGTATATGGCTACACCTTC,CATSRDPRDREVYGYTF
15,TRBV7-8,TRBD1,NA,TRBJ2-7,TGTGCCAGCAGCTTCGGACAGGGTATCGCCTACGAGCAGTACTTC,CASSFGQGIAYEQYF
15,TRBV5-1,TRBD1,NA,TRBJ2-1,TGCGCCAGCAGCTCACAGGGGTCAGGGCACAATGAGCAGTTCTTC,CASSSQGSGHNEQFF
16,TRBV5-1,TRBD2,NA,TRBJ2-3,TGCGCCAGCAGCTTGGGAGGCGGGAGGGCCCGAGATACGCAGTATTTT,CASSLGGGRARDTQYF
15,TRBV9,NA,NA,TRBJ2-6,TGTGCCAGCAGCCAGGGGGGCTCTGGGGCCAACGTCCTGACTTTC,CASSQGGSGANVLTF
17,TRBV11-2,NA,NA,TRBJ2-7,TGTGCCAGCAGCCCAACCCCTTGGCGGACAGACTCCTACGAGCAGTACTTC,CASSPTPWRTDSYEQYF
12,TRBV15,TRBD1,NA,TRBJ1-1,TGTGCCACCAGGACAGGGCGGACTGAAGCTTTCTTT,CATRTGRTEAFF
9,TRBV5-3,NA,once,TRBJ2-7,TGTGCCAGAAGCTTGGACAGACCCTTC,CARSLDRPF
16,TRBV6-6,NA,NA,TRBJ2-4,TGTGCCAGCAGTTACGTCTCCGGGGGAGCCAAAAACATTCAGTACTTC,CASSYVSGGAKNIQYF
15,TRBV10-3,TRBD2,NA,TRBJ2-7,TGTGCCATCAGTGGAGGGACTAGCGGGACCTACGAGCAGTACTTC,CAISGGTSGTYEQYF
17,TRBV7-9,NA,NA,TRBJ2-1,TGTGCCAGCAGCCTTCTCAGTGGACAGCGCTCCTACAATGAGCAGTTCTTC,CASSLLSGQRSYNEQFF